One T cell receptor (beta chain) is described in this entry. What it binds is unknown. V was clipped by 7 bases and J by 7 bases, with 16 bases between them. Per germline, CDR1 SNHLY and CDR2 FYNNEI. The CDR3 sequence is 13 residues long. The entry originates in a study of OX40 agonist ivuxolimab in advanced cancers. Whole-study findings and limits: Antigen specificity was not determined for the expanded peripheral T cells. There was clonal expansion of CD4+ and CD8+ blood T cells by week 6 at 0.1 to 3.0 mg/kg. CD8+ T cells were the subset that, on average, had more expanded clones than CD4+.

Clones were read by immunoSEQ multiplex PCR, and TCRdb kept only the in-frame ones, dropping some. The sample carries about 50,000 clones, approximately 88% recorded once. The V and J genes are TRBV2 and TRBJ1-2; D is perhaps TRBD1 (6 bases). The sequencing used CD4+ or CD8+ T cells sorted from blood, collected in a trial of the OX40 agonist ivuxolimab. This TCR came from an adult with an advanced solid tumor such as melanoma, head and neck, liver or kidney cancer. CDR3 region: CASKAGAKIGYTF. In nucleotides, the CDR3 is TGTGCCAGCAAGGCAGGGGCTAAGATTGGCTACACCTTC.